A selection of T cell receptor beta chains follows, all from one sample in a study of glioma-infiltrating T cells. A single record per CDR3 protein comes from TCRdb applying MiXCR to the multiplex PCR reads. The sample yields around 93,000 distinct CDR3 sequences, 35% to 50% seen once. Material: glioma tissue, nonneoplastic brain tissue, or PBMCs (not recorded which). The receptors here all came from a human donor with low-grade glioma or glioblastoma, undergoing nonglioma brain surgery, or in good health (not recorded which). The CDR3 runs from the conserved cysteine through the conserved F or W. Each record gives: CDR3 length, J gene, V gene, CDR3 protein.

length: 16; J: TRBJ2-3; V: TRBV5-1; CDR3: CASSLDATGDTDTQYF
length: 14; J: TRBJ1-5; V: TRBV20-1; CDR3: CSARTGGSNQPQHF
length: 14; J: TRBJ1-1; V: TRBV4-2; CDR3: CASIQGALGTEAFF
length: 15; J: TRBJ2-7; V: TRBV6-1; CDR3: CASSAGQGGSYEQYF
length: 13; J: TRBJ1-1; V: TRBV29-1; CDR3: CSVGLSGGTEAFF
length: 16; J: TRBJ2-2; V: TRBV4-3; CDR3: CASSQGRDRVAGELFF
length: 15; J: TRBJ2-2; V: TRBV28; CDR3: CASSHGTANTGELFF
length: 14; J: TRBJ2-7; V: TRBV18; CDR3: CASSPGGFTYEQYF
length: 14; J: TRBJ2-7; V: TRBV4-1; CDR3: CASSQRDRDHEQYF
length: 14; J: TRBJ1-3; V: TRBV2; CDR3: CASRTGGTGNTIYF
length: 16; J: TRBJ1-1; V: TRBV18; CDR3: CASSPLSGGSNTEAFF
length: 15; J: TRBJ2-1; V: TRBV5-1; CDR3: CASSISRTENNEQFF
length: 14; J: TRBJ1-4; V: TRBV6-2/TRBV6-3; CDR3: CASQTSGTVEKLFF
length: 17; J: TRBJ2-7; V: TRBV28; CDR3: CASSQTSGGGFYHEQYF
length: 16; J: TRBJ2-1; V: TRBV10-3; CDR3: CAIRDQGLAVYNEQFF
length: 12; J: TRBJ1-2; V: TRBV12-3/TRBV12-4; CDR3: CASSLRGYGYTF
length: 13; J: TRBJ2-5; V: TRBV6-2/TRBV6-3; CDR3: CASSYFGAETQYF
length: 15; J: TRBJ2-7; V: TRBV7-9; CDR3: CASSRGLAGSYERYF
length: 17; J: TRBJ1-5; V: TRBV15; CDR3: CATSREGRRRDNQPQHF
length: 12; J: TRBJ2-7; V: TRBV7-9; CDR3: CASSSNNYEQYF
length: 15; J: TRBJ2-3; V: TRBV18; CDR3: CASGAVSGMSDTQYF
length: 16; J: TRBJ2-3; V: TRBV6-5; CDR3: CASSPRVTSGTDTQYF
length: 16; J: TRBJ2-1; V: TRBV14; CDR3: CASSQVGTPGGNEQFF
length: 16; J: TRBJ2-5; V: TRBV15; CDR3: CATSGVLGLDSSTQYF
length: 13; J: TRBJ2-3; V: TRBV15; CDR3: CATSRDRSDTQYF